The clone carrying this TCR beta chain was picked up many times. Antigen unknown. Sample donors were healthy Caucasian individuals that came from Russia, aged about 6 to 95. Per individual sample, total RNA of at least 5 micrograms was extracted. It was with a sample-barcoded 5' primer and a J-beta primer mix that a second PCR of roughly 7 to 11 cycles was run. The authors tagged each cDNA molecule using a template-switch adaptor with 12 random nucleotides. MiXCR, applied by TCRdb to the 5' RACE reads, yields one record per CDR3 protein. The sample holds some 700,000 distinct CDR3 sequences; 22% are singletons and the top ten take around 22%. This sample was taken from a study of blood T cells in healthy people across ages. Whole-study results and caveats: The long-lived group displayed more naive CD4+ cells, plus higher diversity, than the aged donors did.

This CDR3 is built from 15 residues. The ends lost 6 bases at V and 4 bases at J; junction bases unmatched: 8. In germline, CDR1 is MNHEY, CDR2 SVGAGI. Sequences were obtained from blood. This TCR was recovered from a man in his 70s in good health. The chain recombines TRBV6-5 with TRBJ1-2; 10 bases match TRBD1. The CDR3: CASSLTGGSGYGYTF. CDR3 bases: TGTGCCAGCAGCCTGACAGGGGGCTCGGGCTATGGCTACACCTTC.